This TCR beta chain was recorded in a study of OX40 agonist ivuxolimab in advanced cancers. Across the study: Eligibility rules accepted prior anti-PD-1, anti-PD-L1 or anti-CTLA-4 therapy, and 35% to 45% had some.

General study findings and limits: CD8+ T cells (on average) carried more expanded clones than CD4+ T cells.

The V gene lost 7 bases and the J gene lost 3 bases, with 13 bases spanning the gap. The CDR3 is made up of 14 amino acids. Germline V gene lookup returns CDR1 MNHNY and CDR2 SVGAGI (reference sequence). Peripheral blood came from all dose cohorts at three timepoints. Data came from immunoSEQ multiplex PCR; TCRdb stores just in-frame clones and leaves some out. This repertoire shows fewer than 85,000 clones, 70% to 90% found once; its top ten account for under 2.5%. Note on this clone: Its specificity is not known.

The TCR originated in an adult with an advanced solid tumor such as melanoma, head and neck, liver or kidney cancer. The gene calls are TRBV6-6 and TRBJ1-5; D is uncertain. Sequencing was performed on CD4+ or CD8+ T cells sorted from blood, taken in a trial of the OX40 agonist ivuxolimab. The CDR3 protein is CASTLNGDNQPQHF. The CDR3 region has the DNA TGTGCCAGCACCCTAAATGGGGACAATCAGCCCCAGCATTTT.